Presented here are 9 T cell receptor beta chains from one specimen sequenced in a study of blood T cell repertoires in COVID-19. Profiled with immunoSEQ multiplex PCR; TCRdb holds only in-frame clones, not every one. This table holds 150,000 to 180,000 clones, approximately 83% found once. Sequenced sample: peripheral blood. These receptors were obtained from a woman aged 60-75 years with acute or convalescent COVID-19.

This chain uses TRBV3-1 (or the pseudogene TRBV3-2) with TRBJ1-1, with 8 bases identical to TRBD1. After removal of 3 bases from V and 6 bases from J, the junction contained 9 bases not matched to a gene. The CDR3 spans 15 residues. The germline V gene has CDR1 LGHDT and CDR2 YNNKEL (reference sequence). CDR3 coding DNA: TGTGCCAGCAGCCATCTCCGGACAGGGTCGGCTGAAGCTTTCTTT. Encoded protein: CASSHLRTGSAEAFF.

The CDR3 nucleotides are TGTGCCAGCAGAACACAGGGAGTTGGTTCACCCCTCCACTTT. Protein sequence: CASRTQGVGSPLHF. The genes are TRBV6-5 and TRBJ1-6; a possible D gene is TRBD1 (6 bases). This CDR3 is built from 14 residues. CDR1 and CDR2 (germline): MNHEY, SVGAGI. Trimming pared 6 bases from V and 9 bases from J, leaving 15 bases between.

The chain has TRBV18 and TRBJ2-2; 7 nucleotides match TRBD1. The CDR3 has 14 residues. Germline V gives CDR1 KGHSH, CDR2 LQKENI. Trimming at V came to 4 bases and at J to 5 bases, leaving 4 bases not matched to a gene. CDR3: CASSLIQGTGELFF. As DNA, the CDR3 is TGTGCCAGCTCACTGATACAGGGGACCGGGGAGCTGTTTTTT.

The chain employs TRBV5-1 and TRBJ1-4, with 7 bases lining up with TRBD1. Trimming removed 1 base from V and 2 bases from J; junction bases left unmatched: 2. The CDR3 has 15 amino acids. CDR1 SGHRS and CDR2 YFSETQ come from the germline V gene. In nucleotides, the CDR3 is TGCGCCAGCAGCTTGCTAGGGGGCACTAATGAAAAACTGTTTTTT. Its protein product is CASSLLGGTNEKLFF.

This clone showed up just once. For the CDR3, the DNA is TGTGCCAGCAGTGAAGCGCTTAGTAGCGTCTATGAGCAGTTCTTC. This gives the protein CASSEALSSVYEQFF. J is TRBJ2-1 and V is TRBV6-1; D is perhaps TRBD2 (5 bases). V was cut by 0 bases and J by 8 bases, with 14 bases left in between. The CDR3 totals 15 residues. The germline CDR1 and CDR2 sequences are MNHNS and SASEGT.

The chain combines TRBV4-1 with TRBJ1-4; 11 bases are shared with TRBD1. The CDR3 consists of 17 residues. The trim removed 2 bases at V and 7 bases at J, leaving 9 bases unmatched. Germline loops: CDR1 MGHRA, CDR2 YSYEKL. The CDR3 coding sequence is TGCGCCAGCAGCCAATCCGGGACAGGGGGGGTAGGTGAAAAACTGTTTTTT. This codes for CASSQSGTGGVGEKLFF.

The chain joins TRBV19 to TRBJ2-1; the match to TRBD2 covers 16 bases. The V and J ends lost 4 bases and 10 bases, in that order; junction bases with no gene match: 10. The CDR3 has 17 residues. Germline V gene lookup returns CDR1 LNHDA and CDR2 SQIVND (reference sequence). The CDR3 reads CASSTGTSGGALGEQFF. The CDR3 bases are TGTGCCAGTAGTACGGGGACTAGCGGGGGGGCCTTAGGCGAGCAGTTCTTC.

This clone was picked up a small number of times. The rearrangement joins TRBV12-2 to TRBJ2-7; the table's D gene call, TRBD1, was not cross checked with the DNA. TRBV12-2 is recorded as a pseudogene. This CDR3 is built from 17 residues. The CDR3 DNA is TGTGCAAGTCGCCGGCCTAATATGGACAAGAGCTCCTACGAGCAGTACGTC. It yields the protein CASRRPNMDKSSYEQYV.

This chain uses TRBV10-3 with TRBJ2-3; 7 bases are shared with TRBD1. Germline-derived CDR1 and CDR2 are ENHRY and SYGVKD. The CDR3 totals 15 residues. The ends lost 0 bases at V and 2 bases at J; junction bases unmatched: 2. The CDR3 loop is CAISESTGVTDTQYF. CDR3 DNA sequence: TGTGCCATCAGTGAGTCCACAGGGGTCACAGATACGCAGTATTTT.